Below, 19 T cell receptor beta chains from the same sample are listed, as sequenced in a study of vaccination effects on CD4 cells after COVID-19. Within the ViraFEST assay, antigen-specific CD4+ T cells underwent expansion with viral peptide pools prior to sequencing. After less than twelve days in culture, the CD4+ T cells were isolated. This individual tested PCR-positive for SARS-CoV-2 infection between March and December 2020. Two doses of BNT162b2 or mRNA-1273 vaccine were administered to participants. What these receptors recognize is not known. Generated by immunoSEQ multiplex PCR, the TCRdb table keeps only in-frame clones and is missing some. The sample holds about 15,000 clones, roughly 70% seen once. The sample was CD4+ T cells from PBMCs cultured with HCoV-NL63 spike peptides, taken after COVID-19 vaccination. All receptors derive from a human donor who had a prior SARS-CoV-2 infection.

The rearrangement joins TRBV5-5 to TRBJ2-5; 14 nucleotides match TRBD2. The CDR3 has 19 amino acids. Trimming took 4 bases from V and 5 from J; bases not matched to a gene: 16. From germline, CDR1 is SGHKS and CDR2 YYEKEE (reference sequence). The CDR3 is CASSQRGTSGGAPRETQYF. CDR3 DNA: TGTGCCAGCAGCCAACGTGGGACTAGCGGGGGCGCCCCAAGGGAGACCCAGTACTTC.

CDR3 DNA sequence: TGTGCCACCAGTGCCCCAGCGGGGGGGGTCACCGGGGAGCTGTTTTTT. Protein product: CATSAPAGGVTGELFF. This chain uses TRBV24-1 with TRBJ2-2; 10 positions agree with TRBD2. The germline CDR1 and CDR2 sequences are KGHDR and SFDVKD. The CDR3 contains 16 residues. V shed 5 bases, J shed 4 bases, and the junction held 6 bases outside the gene matches.

The CDR3 loop reads CSVGSRTGRQGSMNTEAFF. DNA of the CDR3: TGCAGCGTTGGCTCAAGAACAGGTCGACAGGGATCAATGAACACTGAAGCTTTCTTT. The rearrangement joins TRBV29-1 to TRBJ1-1, with 7 bases aligning to TRBD1. This CDR3 is 19 amino acids long. Per germline, CDR1 SQVTM and CDR2 ANQGSEA. Trimming cost V 4 bases and J 0 bases; bases outside gene matches: 20.

In its sample, this clone was seen once. The CDR3: CASRRTGGSGITGELFF. The CDR3 nucleotides are TGTGCCAGCAGGAGGACAGGGGGCAGCGGTATCACCGGGGAGCTGTTTTTT. The chain combines TRBV5-5 with TRBJ2-2; 11 bases line up with TRBD1. CDR3 size: 17 residues. J gave up 4 bases and V 5 bases, and 10 bases lay outside the gene matches. Germline lookup yields CDR1 SGHKS and CDR2 YYEKEE (reference sequence).

The chain has TRBV6-5 and TRBJ1-1; D is uncertain. This CDR3 contains 10 residues. Germline V gives CDR1 MNHEY, CDR2 SVGAGI. V was trimmed by 2 bases and J by 7 bases, leaving 2 bases between them. CDR3 sequence reads: CASSYSEAFF. CDR3 sequence (DNA): TGTGCCAGCAGTTACAGTGAAGCTTTCTTT.

The rearrangement joins TRBV25-1 to TRBJ2-5; D might be TRBD2 (5 bases). Trimming took 4 bases from V and 5 from J, leaving 11 bases between them. This CDR3 contains 13 residues. Germline V gene sequence: CDR1 MGHDK, CDR2 SYGVNS. CDR3 loop: CASSAGSRETQYF. The DNA for the CDR3 is TGTGCCAGCAGTGCGGGGAGCCGGGAGACCCAGTACTTC.

The chain is built from TRBV9 and TRBJ2-3, with 9 bases lining up with TRBD1. CDR1 is SGDLS and CDR2 is YYNGEE in the germline V gene. The J segment lost 9 bases and the V segment lost 3 bases, leaving 2 bases of the junction unmatched. This CDR3 has 12 amino acids. This chain's CDR3 is CASSETGGTQYF. The CDR3 DNA sequence: TGTGCCAGCAGCGAGACAGGGGGGACGCAGTATTTT.

This clone was counted only a few times. This chain links TRBV9 with TRBJ2-7; D uncertain. Germline V lookup: CDR1 SGDLS, CDR2 YYNGEE. Trimming removed 4 bases at V and 0 bases at J, with 14 bases between. CDR3 length: 15 amino acids. Written as DNA, the CDR3 is TGTGCCAGCAGCTCCCAGCAGGCAGGCTCCTACGAGCAGTACTTC. Amino acids: CASSSQQAGSYEQYF.

This clone was picked up one time. The chain combines TRBV7-2 with TRBJ1-2; possibly TRBD1 for D (6 bases). Deletions cut 3 bases from V and 4 bases from J, with 12 bases between. Germline V gene data show CDR1 as SGHTA and CDR2 as FQGNSA. The CDR3 covers 14 residues. CDR3 in amino acids: CASSFPGAPYGYTF. The CDR3 coding sequence is TGTGCCAGCAGCTTCCCGGGGGCGCCCTATGGCTACACCTTC.

This clone has a single count. The J gene is TRBJ2-1, the V gene TRBV19; D remains unclear. V lost 5 bases to trimming and J lost 12 bases, with 23 bases between them. CDR3 length: 15 amino acids. Germline loops: CDR1 LNHDA, CDR2 SQIVND (reference sequence). The CDR3 reads CASSPGRMAGNRQFF. The CDR3 region has the DNA TGTGCCAGTAGTCCCGGCCGGATGGCTGGTAATCGGCAGTTCTTC.

V usage is TRBV6-5 and J usage is TRBJ1-2, with 8 positions matching TRBD1. This CDR3 contains 12 residues. Trimming removed 6 bases from V and 5 bases from J; junction bases left unmatched: 2. The V gene's germline CDR1 is MNHEY and CDR2 SVGAGI. The CDR3 spells CASRGQDYGYTF. The CDR3 DNA reads as TGTGCCAGCAGGGGACAGGATTATGGCTACACCTTC.

The chain has TRBV3-1 (or the pseudogene TRBV3-2) and TRBJ2-1; 12 bases fit TRBD2. Per the germline V gene, CDR1 is LGHDT and CDR2 is YNNKEL (reference sequence). The J segment lost 7 bases and the V segment lost 4 bases, leaving 11 bases of the junction unmatched. CDR3 length: 17 amino acids. CDR3 protein: CASSPRRSSGRGNEQFF. The CDR3 bases are TGTGCCAGCAGCCCCCGCCGGTCTAGCGGGAGGGGTAATGAGCAGTTCTTC.

This clone was picked up a small number of times. The CDR3 spells CASSFLGGPREQYF. CDR3 sequence (DNA): TGCGCCAGCAGCTTCTTAGGGGGACCGCGCGAGCAGTACTTC. The V call is TRBV5-1, the J call TRBJ2-7; the D gene is possibly TRBD1 (6 bases). CDR1 is SGHRS, CDR2 YFSETQ, per germline. The CDR3 length is 14 residues. V lost 2 bases and J lost 6, with 15 bases in between.

The J gene is TRBJ1-1, the V gene TRBV19; no clear D. V was shortened by 5 bases and J by 3 bases, with 16 bases between the two germline ends. CDR1 and CDR2 (germline): LNHDA, SQIVND (reference sequence). CDR3 length: 15 residues. In nucleotides, the CDR3 is TGTGCCAGTAGTCCTCGAGGACGGTTCTACACTGAAGCTTTCTTT. Protein sequence: CASSPRGRFYTEAFF.

This chain links TRBV9 with TRBJ2-7; TRBD2 matches at 9 bases. Germline CDR1 SGDLS, CDR2 YYNGEE. The CDR3 totals 15 residues. V trimming: 3 bases; J trimming: 4 bases; junction bases outside the gene matches: 8. CDR3 loop: CASSESSGSSYEQYF. In nucleotides, the CDR3 is TGTGCCAGCAGCGAGAGTAGCGGGAGTTCTTACGAGCAGTACTTC. The full variable domain, with the rest looked up from reference TRBV9 and TRBJ2-7, is DSGVTQTPKHLITATGQRVTLRCSPRSGDLSVYWYQQSLDQGLQFLIQYYNGEERAKGNILERFSAQQFPDLHSELNLSSLELGDSALYFCASSESSGSSYEQYFGPGTRLTVT.

This clone has only one observation. This chain connects TRBV24-1 to TRBJ1-2; D is unclear. Germline loops: CDR1 KGHDR, CDR2 SFDVKD. V was trimmed by 3 bases and J by 4 bases, leaving 14 bases between them. The CDR3 is made up of 15 amino acids. CDR3: CATSDPGPGGYGYTF. CDR3 in DNA: TGTGCCACCAGTGATCCAGGCCCCGGAGGCTATGGCTACACCTTC.

The rearrangement joins TRBV7-3 to TRBJ1-1; no clear D gene. V was cut by 5 bases and J by 1 base, with 8 bases left in between. Germline CDR1 is SGHTA and CDR2 is FQGTGA. This CDR3 contains 13 residues. CDR3 nucleotides: TGTGCCAGCAGCACCAACACGAACACTGAAGCTTTCTTT. Translation gives CASSTNTNTEAFF.

This clone was seen more than once but under ten times. The CDR3 loop is CASSRSLGGSGEVAYEQYF. The CDR3 DNA is TGTGCCAGCAGCCGTAGCCTTGGGGGTAGCGGGGAAGTCGCCTACGAGCAGTACTTC. This sequence joins TRBV4-2 and TRBJ2-7; 8 nucleotides agree with TRBD2. The V segment lost 4 bases and the J segment 2 bases; nucleotides outside the gene matches: 19. Germline lookup yields CDR1 LGHNA and CDR2 YNFKEQ. This CDR3 is built from 19 residues.

The chain recombines TRBV6-5 with TRBJ2-7; 9 nucleotides line up with TRBD1. The germline V gene has CDR1 MNHEY and CDR2 SVGAGI. This CDR3 is built from 14 residues. Trimming cost V 7 bases and J 4 bases; bases outside gene matches: 8. CDR3 nucleotides: TGTGCCAGCACTATAGACAGGGGGGGATACGAGCAGTACTTC. Its translation: CASTIDRGGYEQYF.